This T cell receptor beta chain is from a study of control samples from healthy donors and cancer patients. Germline assignment: CDR1 SGHTS and CDR2 YDEGEE. This CDR3 is built from 18 residues. Trimming shortened V by 0 bases and J by 2 bases, and 18 bases separated the two germline ends. TCRdb's table, derived via immunoSEQ multiplex PCR, lists solely in-frame clones and lacks some. The sample contains around 68,000 clones, over 65% of which appear only once. The V gene is TRBV5-8, the J gene TRBJ1-5; no definite D call. Sample: blood. This sequence was found in a man aged 50-59 years in good health. CDR3 protein: CASSLAARRARGNQPQHF. As DNA, the CDR3 is TGTGCCAGCAGCTTGGCCGCTCGGCGGGCCCGGGGCAATCAGCCCCAGCATTTT.